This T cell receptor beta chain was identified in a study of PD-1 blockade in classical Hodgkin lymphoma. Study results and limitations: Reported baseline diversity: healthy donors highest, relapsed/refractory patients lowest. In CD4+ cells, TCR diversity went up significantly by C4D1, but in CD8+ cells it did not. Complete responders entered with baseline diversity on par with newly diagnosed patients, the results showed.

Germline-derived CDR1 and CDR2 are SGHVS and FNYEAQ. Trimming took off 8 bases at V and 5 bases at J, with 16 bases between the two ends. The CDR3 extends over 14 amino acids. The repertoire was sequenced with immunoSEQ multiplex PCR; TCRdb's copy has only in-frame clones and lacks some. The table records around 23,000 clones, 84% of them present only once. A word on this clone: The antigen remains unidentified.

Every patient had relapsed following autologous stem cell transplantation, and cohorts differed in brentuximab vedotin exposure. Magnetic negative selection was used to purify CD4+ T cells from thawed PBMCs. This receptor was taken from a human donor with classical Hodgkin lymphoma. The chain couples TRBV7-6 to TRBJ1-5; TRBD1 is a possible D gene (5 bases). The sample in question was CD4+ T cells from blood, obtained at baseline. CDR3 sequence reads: CASPQERLDQPQHF. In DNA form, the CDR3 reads TGTGCCAGCCCACAGGAGAGGCTGGATCAGCCCCAGCATTTT.